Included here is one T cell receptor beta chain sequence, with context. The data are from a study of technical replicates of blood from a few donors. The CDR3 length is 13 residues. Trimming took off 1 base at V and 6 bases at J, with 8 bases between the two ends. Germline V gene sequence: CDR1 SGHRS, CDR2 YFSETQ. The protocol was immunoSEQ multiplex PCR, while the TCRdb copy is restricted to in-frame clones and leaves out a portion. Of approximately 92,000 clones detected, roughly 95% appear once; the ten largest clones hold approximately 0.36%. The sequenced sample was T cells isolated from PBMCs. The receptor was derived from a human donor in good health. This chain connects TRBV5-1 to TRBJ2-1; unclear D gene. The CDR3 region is CASSLIDFNEQFF. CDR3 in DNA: TGCGCCAGCAGCTTGATAGACTTCAATGAGCAGTTCTTC.